The entry below describes one TCR beta chain. Antigen specificity is unknown. This record comes from a study of cytomegalovirus exposure and HLA in healthy donors. Study-wide context: Earlier, approximately 190 million T cells were analyzed, and some 120 million unique TCR beta sequences were found among them.

The PCR contained 60 Vbeta and 13 Jbeta primers. Authors' processing steps: Approximately 78 million unique TCR beta chains, about 10 million of them shared, were counted by a later analysis. Only in-frame clones appear in the TCRdb table, and some are missing; sequencing was by immunoSEQ multiplex PCR. Clonal size and the V and J genes are those of that table, whereas D and trimming came from the DNA. Its listing shows around 27,000 clones. V shed 8 bases and J shed 3 bases, with 14 bases lying between them. CDR3 size: 13 residues. The germline CDR1 and CDR2 sequences are SGHNT and YENEEA. Whole-study results and caveats: Using the classifier, cytomegalovirus status was reportedly diagnosed with high specificity and sensitivity.

Sequenced input: PBMCs. The receptor was derived from a man under 40 in good health and CMV-seronegative. The chain is built from TRBV11-3 and TRBJ2-7, with D hard to call. CDR3 DNA: TGTGCCAGCGAAAAATCCGGAGTCTACGAGCAGTACTTC. It codes for CASEKSGVYEQYF.